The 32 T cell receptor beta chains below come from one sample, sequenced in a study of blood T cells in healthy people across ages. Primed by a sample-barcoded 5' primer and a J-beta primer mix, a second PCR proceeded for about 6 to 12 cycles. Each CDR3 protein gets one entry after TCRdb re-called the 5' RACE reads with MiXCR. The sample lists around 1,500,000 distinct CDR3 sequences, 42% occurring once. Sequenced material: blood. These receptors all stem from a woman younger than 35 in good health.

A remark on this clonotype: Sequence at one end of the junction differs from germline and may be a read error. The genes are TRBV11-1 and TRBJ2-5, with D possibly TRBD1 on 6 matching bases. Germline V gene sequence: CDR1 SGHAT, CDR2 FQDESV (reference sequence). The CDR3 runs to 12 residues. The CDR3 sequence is CAGRYQQGTQYF. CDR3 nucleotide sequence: TGTGCCGGCAGATACCAACAGGGGACCCAGTACTTC.

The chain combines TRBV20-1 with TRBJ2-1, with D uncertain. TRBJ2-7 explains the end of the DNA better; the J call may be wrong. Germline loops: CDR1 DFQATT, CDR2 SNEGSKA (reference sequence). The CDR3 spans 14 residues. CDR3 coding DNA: TGCAGTGCTAGGCTCTTAAGCTCCTACAATGAGCAGTACTTC. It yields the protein CSARLLSSYNEQYF.

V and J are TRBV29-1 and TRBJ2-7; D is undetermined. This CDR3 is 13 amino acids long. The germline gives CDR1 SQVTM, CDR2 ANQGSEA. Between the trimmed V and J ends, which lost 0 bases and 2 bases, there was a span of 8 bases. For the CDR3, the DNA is TGCAGCGTTGAAGACCTCGAACCCTACGAGCAGTACTTC. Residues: CSVEDLEPYEQYF.

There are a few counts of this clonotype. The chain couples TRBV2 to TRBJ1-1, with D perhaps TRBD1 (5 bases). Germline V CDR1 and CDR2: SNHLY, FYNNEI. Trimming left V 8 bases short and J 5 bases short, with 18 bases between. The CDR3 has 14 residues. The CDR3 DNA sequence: TGTGCCAGCCGTACGGAGGTAGGGGCGACTGAAGCTTTCTTT. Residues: CASRTEVGATEAFF.

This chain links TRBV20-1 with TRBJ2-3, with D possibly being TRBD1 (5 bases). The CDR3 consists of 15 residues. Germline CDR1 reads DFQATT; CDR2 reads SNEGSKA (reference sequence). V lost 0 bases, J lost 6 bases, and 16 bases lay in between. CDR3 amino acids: CSARDPGIGVDTQYF. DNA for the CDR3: TGCAGTGCTAGAGATCCAGGGATCGGCGTGGATACGCAGTATTTT.

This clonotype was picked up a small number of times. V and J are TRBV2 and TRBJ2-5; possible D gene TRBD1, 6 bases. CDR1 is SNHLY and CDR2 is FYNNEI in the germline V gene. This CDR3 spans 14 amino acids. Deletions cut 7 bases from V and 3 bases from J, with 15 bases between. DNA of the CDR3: TGTGCCAGCAAGGGGGACGAGGGTAAAGAGACCCAGTACTTC. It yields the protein CASKGDEGKETQYF.

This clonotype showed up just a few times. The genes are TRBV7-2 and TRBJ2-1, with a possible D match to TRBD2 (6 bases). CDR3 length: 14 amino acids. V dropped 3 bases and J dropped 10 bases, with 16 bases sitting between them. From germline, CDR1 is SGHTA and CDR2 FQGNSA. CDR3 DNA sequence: TGTGCCAGCAGCTTCCTAAGACTAGAGGGAGAGCAGTTCTTC. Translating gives CASSFLRLEGEQFF.

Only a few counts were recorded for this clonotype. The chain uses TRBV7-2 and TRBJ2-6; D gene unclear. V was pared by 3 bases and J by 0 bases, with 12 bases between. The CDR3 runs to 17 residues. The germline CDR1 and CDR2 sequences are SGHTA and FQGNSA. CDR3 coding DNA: TGTGCCAGCAGCTTTAACGGGCCAAGCTCTGGGGCCAACGTCCTGACTTTC. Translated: CASSFNGPSSGANVLTF.

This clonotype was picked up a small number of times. The CDR3: CASSGAGYQETQFF. As DNA, the CDR3 is TGTGCCAGCAGTGGGGCGGGGTACCAAGAGACCCAGTTCTTC. The chain carries TRBV2 and TRBJ2-5, with a weak D call TRBD2 (6 bases). The better agreement between TRBJ2-1 and the DNA end casts doubt on the J call. The CDR3 runs to 14 residues. Per germline, CDR1 SNHLY and CDR2 FYNNEI.

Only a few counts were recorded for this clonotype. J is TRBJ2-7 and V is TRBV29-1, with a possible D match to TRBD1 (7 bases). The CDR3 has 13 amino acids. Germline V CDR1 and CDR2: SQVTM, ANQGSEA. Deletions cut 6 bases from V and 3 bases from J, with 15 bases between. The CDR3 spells CSVDRAGNYEQYF. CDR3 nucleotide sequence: TGCAGCGTAGACAGGGCGGGGAACTACGAGCAGTACTTC.

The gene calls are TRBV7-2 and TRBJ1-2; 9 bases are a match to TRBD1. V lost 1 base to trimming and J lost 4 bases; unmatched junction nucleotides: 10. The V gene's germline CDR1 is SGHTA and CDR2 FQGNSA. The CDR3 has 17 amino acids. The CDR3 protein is CASSLEGTGIQGYGYTF. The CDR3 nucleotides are TGTGCCAGCAGCTTAGAAGGGACAGGGATACAGGGCTATGGCTACACCTTC.

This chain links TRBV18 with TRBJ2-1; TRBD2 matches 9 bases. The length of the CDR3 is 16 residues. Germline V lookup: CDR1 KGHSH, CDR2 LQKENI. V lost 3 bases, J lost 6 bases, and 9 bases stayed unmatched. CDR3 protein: CASSPSTGTSFNEQFF. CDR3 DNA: TGTGCCAGCTCACCCTCAACCGGGACTAGCTTCAATGAGCAGTTCTTC.

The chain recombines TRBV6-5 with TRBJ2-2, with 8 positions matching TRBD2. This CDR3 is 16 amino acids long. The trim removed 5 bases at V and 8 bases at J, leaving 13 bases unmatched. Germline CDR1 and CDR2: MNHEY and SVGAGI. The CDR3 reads CASSPGGSGAGGELFF. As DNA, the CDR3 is TGTGCCAGCAGTCCGGGGGGTAGCGGGGCAGGAGGGGAGCTGTTTTTT.

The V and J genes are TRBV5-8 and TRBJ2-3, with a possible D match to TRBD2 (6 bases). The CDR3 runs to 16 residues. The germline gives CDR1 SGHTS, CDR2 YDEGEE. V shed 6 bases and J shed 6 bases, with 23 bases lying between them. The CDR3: CASNPILGGAQDTQYF. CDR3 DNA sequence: TGTGCCAGCAACCCAATTCTCGGAGGGGCGCAGGATACGCAGTATTTT.

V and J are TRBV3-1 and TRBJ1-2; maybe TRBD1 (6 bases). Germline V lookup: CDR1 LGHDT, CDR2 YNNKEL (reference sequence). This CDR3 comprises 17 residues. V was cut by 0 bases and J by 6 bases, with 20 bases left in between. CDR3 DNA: TGTGCCAGCAGCCAAGATCTTGGAGGGGGAGGGGGACATGGCTACACCTTC. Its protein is CASSQDLGGGGGHGYTF.

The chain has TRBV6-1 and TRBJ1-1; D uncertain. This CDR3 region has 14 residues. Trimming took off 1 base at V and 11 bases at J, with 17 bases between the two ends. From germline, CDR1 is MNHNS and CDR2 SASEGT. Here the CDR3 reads CASSEVARGSGAFF. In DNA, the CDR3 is TGTGCCAGCAGTGAAGTGGCAAGAGGAAGTGGGGCTTTCTTT.

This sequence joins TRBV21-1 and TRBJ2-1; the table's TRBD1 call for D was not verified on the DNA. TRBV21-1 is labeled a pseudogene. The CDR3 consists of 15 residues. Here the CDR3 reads CASSQPRSGDNEQFF. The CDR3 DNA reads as TGTGCCAGCAGCCAGCCTCGTTCGGGGGACAATGAGCAGTTCTTC.

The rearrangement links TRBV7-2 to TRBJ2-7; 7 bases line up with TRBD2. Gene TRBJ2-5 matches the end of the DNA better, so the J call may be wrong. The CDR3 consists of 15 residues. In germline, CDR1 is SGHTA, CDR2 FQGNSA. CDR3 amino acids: CASSFGGRESETQYF. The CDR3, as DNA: TGTGCCAGCAGCTTCGGTGGGAGGGAATCGGAGACCCAGTACTTC.

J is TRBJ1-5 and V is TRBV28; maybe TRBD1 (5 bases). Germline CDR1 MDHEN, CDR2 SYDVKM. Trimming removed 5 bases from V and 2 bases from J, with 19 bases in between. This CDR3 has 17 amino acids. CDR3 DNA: TGTGCCAGCAGTCTCCCGGGACCCCGAATGGGCAATCAGCCCCAGCATTTT. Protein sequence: CASSLPGPRMGNQPQHF.

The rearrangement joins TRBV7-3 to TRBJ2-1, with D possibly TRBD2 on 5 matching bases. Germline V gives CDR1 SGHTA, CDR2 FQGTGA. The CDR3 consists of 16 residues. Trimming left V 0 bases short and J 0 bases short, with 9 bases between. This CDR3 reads CASSLTPSLSYNEQFF. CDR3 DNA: TGTGCCAGCAGCTTAACCCCTAGCCTCTCCTACAATGAGCAGTTCTTC.

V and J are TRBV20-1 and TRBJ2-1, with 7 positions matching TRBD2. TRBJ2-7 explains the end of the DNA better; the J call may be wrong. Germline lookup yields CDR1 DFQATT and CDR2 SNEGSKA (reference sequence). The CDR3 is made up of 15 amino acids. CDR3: CSARGGGGPYNEQYF. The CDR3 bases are TGCAGTGCTAGAGGAGGCGGGGGACCCTACAATGAGCAGTACTTC.

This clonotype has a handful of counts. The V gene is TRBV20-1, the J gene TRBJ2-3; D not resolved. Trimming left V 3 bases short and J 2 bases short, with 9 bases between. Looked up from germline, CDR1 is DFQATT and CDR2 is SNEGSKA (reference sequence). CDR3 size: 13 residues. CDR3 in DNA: TGCAGTGCTAGGGCCATCCTCACAGATACGCAGTATTTT. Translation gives CSARAILTDTQYF.

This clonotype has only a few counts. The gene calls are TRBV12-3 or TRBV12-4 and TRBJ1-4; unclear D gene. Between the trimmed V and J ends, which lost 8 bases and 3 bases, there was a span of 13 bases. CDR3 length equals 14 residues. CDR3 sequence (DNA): TGTGCCAGCTCCACCCGGGCCCCTAATGAAAAACTGTTTTTT. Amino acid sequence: CASSTRAPNEKLFF.

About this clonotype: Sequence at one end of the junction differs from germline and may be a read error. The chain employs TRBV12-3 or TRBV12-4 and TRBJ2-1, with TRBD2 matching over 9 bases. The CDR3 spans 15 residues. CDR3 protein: CASSFGTSQYNEQFF. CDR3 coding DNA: TGTGCCAGCAGTTTCGGGACTAGCCAATACAACGAGCAGTTCTTC.

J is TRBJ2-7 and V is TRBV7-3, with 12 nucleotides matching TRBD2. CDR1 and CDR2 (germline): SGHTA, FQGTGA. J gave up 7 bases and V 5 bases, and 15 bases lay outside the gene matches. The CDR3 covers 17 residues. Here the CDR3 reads CASSPRLASGGVIEQYF. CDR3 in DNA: TGTGCCAGCAGCCCACGCCTGGCTAGCGGGGGGGTGATTGAGCAGTACTTC.

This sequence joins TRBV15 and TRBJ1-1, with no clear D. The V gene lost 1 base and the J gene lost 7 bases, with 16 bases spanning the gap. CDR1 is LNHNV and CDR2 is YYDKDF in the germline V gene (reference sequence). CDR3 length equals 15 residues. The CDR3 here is CATSRGSQASYEAFF. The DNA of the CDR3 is TGTGCCACCAGCAGAGGGTCGCAGGCGTCCTATGAAGCTTTCTTT.

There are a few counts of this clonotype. The CDR3 reads CASSEYRTNTEAFF. In nucleotides, the CDR3 is TGTGCCAGCAGTGAATACAGGACGAACACTGAAGCTTTCTTT. V gene TRBV25-1 combines with J gene TRBJ1-1; no clear D gene. Trimming removed 0 bases at V and 1 base at J, with 6 bases between. Germline V gene lookup returns CDR1 MGHDK and CDR2 SYGVNS. This CDR3 comprises 14 residues.

The CDR3 DNA follows: TGTGCCAGCAGTGCACCCCTAAATGAGCAGTACTTC. It translates to CASSAPLNEQYF. V gene TRBV2 combines with J gene TRBJ2-5; the D is unclear. V was clipped by 4 bases and J by 11 bases, with 14 bases between them. This CDR3 spans 12 amino acids. Germline CDR1 SNHLY, CDR2 FYNNEI.

CDR3 DNA sequence: TGTGCCAGCAGCTTAAAACTACTATTTGGGTCCAGGGACACTGAAGCTTTCTTT. Translating gives CASSLKLLFGSRDTEAFF. The chain links TRBV7-9 to TRBJ1-1, with D perhaps matching TRBD1 (5 bases). CDR3 length equals 18 residues. CDR1 and CDR2 from the germline V gene are SEHNR and FQNEAQ (reference sequence). The ends were cut back, 2 bases at V and 3 bases at J, with 22 bases in the middle.

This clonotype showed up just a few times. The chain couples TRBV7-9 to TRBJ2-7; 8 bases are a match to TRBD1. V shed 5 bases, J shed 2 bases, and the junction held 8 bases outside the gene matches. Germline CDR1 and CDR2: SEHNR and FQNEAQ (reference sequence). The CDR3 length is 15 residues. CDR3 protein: CASSPAVQGAYEQYF. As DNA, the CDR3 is TGTGCCAGCAGCCCAGCTGTACAGGGGGCCTACGAGCAGTACTTC.

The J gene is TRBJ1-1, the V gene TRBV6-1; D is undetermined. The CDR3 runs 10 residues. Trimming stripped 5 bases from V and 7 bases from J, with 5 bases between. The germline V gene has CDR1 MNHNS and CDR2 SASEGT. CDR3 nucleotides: TGTGCCAGCAGTACCCTTGAAGCTTTCTTT. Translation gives CASSTLEAFF.

The CDR3 DNA is TGCGCCAGCAGCTTGGGTGGGGCTGGCAAAAACATTCAGTACTTC. Its translation is CASSLGGAGKNIQYF. The chain combines TRBV5-1 with TRBJ2-4, with D possibly matching TRBD1 (5 bases). The ends were cut back, 0 bases at V and 3 bases at J, with 10 bases in the middle. Germline V gives CDR1 SGHRS, CDR2 YFSETQ. The CDR3 spans 15 residues. The variable domain in full, completed from reference TRBV5-1 and TRBJ2-4, reads KAGVTQTPRYLIKTRGQQVTLSCSPISGHRSVSWYQQTPGQGLQFLFEYFSETQRNKGNFPGRFSGRQFSNSRSEMNVSTLELGDSALYLCASSLGGAGKNIQYFGAGTRLSVL.